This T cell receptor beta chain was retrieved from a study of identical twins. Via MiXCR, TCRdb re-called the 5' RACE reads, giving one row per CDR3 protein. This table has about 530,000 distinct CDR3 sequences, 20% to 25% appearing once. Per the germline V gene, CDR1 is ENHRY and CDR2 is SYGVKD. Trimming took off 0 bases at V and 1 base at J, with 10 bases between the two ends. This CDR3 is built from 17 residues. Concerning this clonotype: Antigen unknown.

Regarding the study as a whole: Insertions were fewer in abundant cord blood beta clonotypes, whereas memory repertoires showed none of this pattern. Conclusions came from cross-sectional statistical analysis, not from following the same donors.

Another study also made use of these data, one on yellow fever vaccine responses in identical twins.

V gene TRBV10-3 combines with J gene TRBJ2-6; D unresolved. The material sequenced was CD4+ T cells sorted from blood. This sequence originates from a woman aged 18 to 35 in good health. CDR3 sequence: CAISESAIGSGANVLTF. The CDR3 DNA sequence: TGTGCCATCAGTGAGTCGGCCATAGGTTCTGGGGCCAACGTCCTGACTTTC.